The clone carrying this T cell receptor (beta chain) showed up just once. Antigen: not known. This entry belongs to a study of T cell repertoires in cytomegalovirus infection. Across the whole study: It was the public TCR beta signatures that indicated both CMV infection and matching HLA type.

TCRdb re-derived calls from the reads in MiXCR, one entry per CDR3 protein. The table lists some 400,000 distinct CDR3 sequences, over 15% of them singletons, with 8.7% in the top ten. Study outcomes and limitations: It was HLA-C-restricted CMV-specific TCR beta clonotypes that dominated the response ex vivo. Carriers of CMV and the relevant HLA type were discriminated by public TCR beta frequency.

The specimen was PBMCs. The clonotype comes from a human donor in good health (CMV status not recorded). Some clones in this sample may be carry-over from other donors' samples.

CDR3 bases: TGCAGTGCTAGCGACGGGGCAGGGGGGAGGGCCTCTCTTAGACACAATGAGCAGTTCTTC. Its translation: CSASDGAGGRASLRHNEQFF. The genes are TRBV20-1 and TRBJ2-1; D tentatively reads TRBD1 or TRBD2 (7 bases each). V gave up 3 bases and J gave up 5 bases, with 32 bases separating them. The CDR3 totals 20 residues. Germline V gene sequence: CDR1 DFQATT, CDR2 SNEGSKA (reference sequence).